This TCR beta chain appears in the sequencing data of a study of T cells after posttransplantation cyclophosphamide. Libraries were prepared by immunoSEQ multiplex PCR; TCRdb keeps only in-frame clonotypes and omits some of them. The table lists approximately 30,000 clones, just over 85% of them singletons. Germline V lookup: CDR1 MNHNY, CDR2 SVGAGI (reference sequence). Trimming stripped 5 bases from V and 4 bases from J, with 15 bases between. This CDR3 comprises 15 residues. Turning to this clone: Its antigen is still unknown.

Study-level findings and limits: Donor CD8+ memory clones often dominated recipient blood repertoires at later times.

Sequencing was carried out using PBMCs. The chain recombines TRBV6-6 with TRBJ2-1; tentative D call: TRBD2 (7 bases). This TCR came from a man aged 50 or older. CDR3 region: CASSKAGAGYNEQFF. As DNA, the CDR3 is TGTGCCAGCAGTAAGGCGGGGGCCGGGTACAATGAGCAGTTCTTC.